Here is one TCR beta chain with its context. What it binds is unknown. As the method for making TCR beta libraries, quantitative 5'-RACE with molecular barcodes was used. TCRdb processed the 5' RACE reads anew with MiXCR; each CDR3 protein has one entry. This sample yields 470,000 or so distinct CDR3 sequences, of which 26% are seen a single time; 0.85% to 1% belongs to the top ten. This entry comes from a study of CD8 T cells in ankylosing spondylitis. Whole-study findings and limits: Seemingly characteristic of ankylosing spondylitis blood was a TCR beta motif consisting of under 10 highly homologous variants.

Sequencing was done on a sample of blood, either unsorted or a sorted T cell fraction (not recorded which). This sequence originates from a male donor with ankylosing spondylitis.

The CDR3 region is CLMGGPRSGDTQYF. CDR3 DNA sequence: TGCCTCATGGGGGGACCCCGATCCGGCGATACGCAGTATTTT. The genes are TRBV20-1 and TRBJ2-3, with a weak D call TRBD2 (6 bases). CDR3 length equals 14 residues. Germline CDR1 is DFQATT and CDR2 is SNEGSKA (reference sequence).